This T cell receptor beta chain was recovered during a study of PD-L1 blockade in urothelial cancer. Study details: Treatment start was followed by blood analysis at 3 weeks (second dose) and again at 6 weeks.

Germline V gene data show CDR1 as SGHRS and CDR2 as YFSETQ. Trimming removed 9 bases at V and 0 bases at J, with 17 bases between. The CDR3 has 15 residues. As to time point: peripheral blood 6 weeks after treatment start. Patients were diagnosed with urothelial carcinoma, either locally advanced or metastatic. Spike-ins of synthetic TCR analog templates went into each PCR. The method was immunoSEQ multiplex PCR; TCRdb's version includes in-frame clones alone and lacks a portion of them. The sample comprises roughly 51,000 clones, over 75% of which are singletons, and under 2.5% rests with the top ten.

This TCR was sampled from a man between 50 and 59 years old with urothelial cancer. The sample was PBMCs, taken around atezolizumab (anti-PD-L1) treatment. V gene TRBV5-1 combines with J gene TRBJ2-3; possible D gene TRBD1, 6 bases. In DNA form, the CDR3 reads TGCGCCAACCTGCAGAGACAGGCTAGCACAGATACGCAGTATTTT. It codes for CANLQRQASTDTQYF.